Shown below are 21 T cell receptor beta chains from a single sample sequenced in a study of shared clonotypes between healthy human individuals (dated by TCRdb to 2018 to 2021). Library preparation used the immunoSEQ multiplex PCR assay. Entries here come from immuneACCESS through TCRdb and include only in-frame sequences with V and J called. Some clones fail to appear in such tables; in the studies checked, an unresolved V gene covers under half of the shortfall, and the cause of the remainder is unknown. The sample contains about 580,000 clones, nearly 98% of them found a single time. 0.3% of the sample is in the top ten clones. CD8 naive samples were obtained by positive selection for CCR7 among CD45RO-negative cells, yielding a CD45RA+CCR7+ population from which TemRA cells were excluded. The sequenced sample consisted of naive CD8+ T cells sorted from blood. The meaning of the sample's cell subset or site label: CD45RA+CCR7+. Receptors were obtained from a man under 40 in good health.

The rearrangement links TRBV28 to TRBJ2-3; tentatively, D is TRBD2 (6 bases). V lost 3 bases to trimming and J lost 10 bases, with 20 bases between them. The germline V gene has CDR1 MDHEN and CDR2 SYDVKM. This CDR3 region has 15 residues. This chain's CDR3 is CASSFGSGVEVAQYF. The CDR3 bases are TGTGCCAGCAGTTTTGGTAGCGGCGTCGAAGTAGCGCAGTATTTT.

The gene calls are TRBV11-2 and TRBJ2-5, with 9 positions matching TRBD1. V gave up 5 bases and J gave up 2 bases; unmatched junction bases: 15. CDR1 is SGHAT, CDR2 FQNNGV, per germline. The CDR3 is made up of 18 amino acids. Written as DNA, the CDR3 is TGTGCCAGCAGCATGGGACAGGGAGCTTTTGGAAGTCAAGAGACCCAGTACTTC. Amino acid sequence: CASSMGQGAFGSQETQYF.

The chain carries TRBV4-1 and TRBJ2-7; 11 positions match TRBD2. V shed 1 base, J shed 3 bases, and the junction held 14 bases outside the gene matches. CDR3 length: 19 amino acids. The V gene's germline CDR1 is MGHRA and CDR2 YSYEKL. The CDR3 DNA sequence: TGCGCCAGCAGCCAAGGGGGGGGTGCGACTAGCGGGACTTACTACGAGCAGTACTTC. This encodes CASSQGGGATSGTYYEQYF.

This chain links TRBV6-5 with TRBJ1-2; D call uncertain. Trimming cost V 6 bases and J 8 bases, with 16 bases left between them. CDR3 length: 13 amino acids. Germline CDR1 MNHEY, CDR2 SVGAGI. The CDR3 reads CASSILEGSGYTF. In DNA, the CDR3 is TGTGCCAGCAGCATACTCGAGGGAAGCGGCTACACCTTC.

V and J are TRBV6-6 and TRBJ2-5; 7 nucleotides line up with TRBD1. Germline V gives CDR1 MNHNY, CDR2 SVGAGI (reference sequence). This CDR3 contains 15 residues. The V gene end was trimmed by 3 bases and the J gene end by 1 base; junction bases not matched to a gene: 5. CDR3 sequence reads: CASSYRTGPQETQYF. CDR3 bases: TGTGCCAGCAGTTATCGGACAGGCCCCCAAGAGACCCAGTACTTC.

Regarding this clone: This could be a read error, since a much larger clone is one nucleotide away. This sample includes further DNA sequences coding for the same CDR3. The chain couples TRBV27 to TRBJ2-7, with 11 bases identical to TRBD1. CDR3 size: 14 residues. V shed 4 bases and J 3 bases; nucleotides not matched to a gene: 2. The germline gives CDR1 MNHEY, CDR2 SMNVEV (reference sequence). CDR3 residues: CASSSGTGGYEQYF. The CDR3 coding sequence is TGTGCCAGCAGTTCCGGGACAGGGGGCTACGAGCAGTACTTC.

The chain uses TRBV2 and TRBJ2-7; D perhaps matches TRBD2 (5 bases). The length of the CDR3 is 13 residues. V was clipped by 8 bases and J by 4 bases, with 15 bases between them. CDR1 is SNHLY, CDR2 FYNNEI, per germline. The chain's CDR3 is CASRSGGLYEQYF. DNA for the CDR3: TGTGCCAGCCGATCTGGCGGGCTATACGAGCAGTACTTC.

Notes on this clone: Its ends do not fully match the called genes, so a read error is possible. The chain carries TRBV9 and TRBJ2-5, with a weak D call TRBD2 (6 bases). The CDR3 is 15 residues long. Germline CDR1 SGDLS, CDR2 YYNGEE. DNA of the CDR3: TGTGCCAGCAGCGTAGGGACTACCTACCCAGAGTCCCAGTACTTC. Its protein is CASSVGTTYPESQYF.

V and J are TRBV29-1 and TRBJ2-7, with TRBD1 as a possible D gene (5 bases). Trimming took 4 bases from V and 5 from J, leaving 15 bases between them. CDR1 SQVTM and CDR2 ANQGSEA come from the germline V gene. The CDR3 runs 13 residues. The CDR3, as DNA: TGCAGCGTTGGGCTGATAGGGGAAAACGAGCAGTACTTC. The encoded protein is CSVGLIGENEQYF.

This chain links TRBV15 with TRBJ2-1; D not resolved. Trimming took 5 bases from V and 5 from J, leaving 16 bases between them. Germline V gives CDR1 LNHNV, CDR2 YYDKDF (reference sequence). This CDR3 contains 15 residues. The CDR3 is CATSSLMGNHNEQFF. In DNA form, the CDR3 reads TGTGCCACCAGCTCCCTAATGGGCAATCACAATGAGCAGTTCTTC.

The rearrangement joins TRBV11-3 to TRBJ2-5; the D is unclear. This CDR3 has 13 amino acids. Germline V CDR1 and CDR2: SGHNT, YENEEA. The V gene lost 4 bases and the J gene lost 0 bases, with 6 bases spanning the gap. In DNA, the CDR3 is TGTGCCAGCAGCTCGAATAACCAAGAGACCCAGTACTTC. This codes for CASSSNNQETQYF.

This clone was observed once. The J gene is TRBJ2-2, the V gene TRBV28; 9 bases match TRBD1. CDR1 and CDR2 from the germline V gene are MDHEN and SYDVKM. This CDR3 region has 15 residues. The J segment lost 5 bases and the V segment lost 6 bases, leaving 7 bases of the junction unmatched. The CDR3 region is CASSGPGQGTGELFF. CDR3 coding DNA: TGTGCCAGCAGCGGACCGGGACAGGGTACCGGGGAGCTGTTTTTT.

The rearrangement uses TRBV6-6 and TRBJ1-5; possibly TRBD1 for D (5 bases). Germline V gives CDR1 MNHNY, CDR2 SVGAGI (reference sequence). Trimming took off 0 bases at V and 7 bases at J, with 7 bases between the two ends. The CDR3 contains 13 residues. The CDR3 here is CASSYSGLQPQHF. The CDR3 bases are TGTGCCAGCAGTTACTCGGGGCTCCAGCCCCAGCATTTT.

The rearrangement uses TRBV18 and TRBJ1-1, with D tentatively TRBD1 (5 bases). CDR1 and CDR2 from the germline V gene are KGHSH and LQKENI. V lost 2 bases and J lost 0, with 7 bases in between. The CDR3 sequence is 14 residues long. This CDR3 is CASSPETVNTEAFF. In DNA, the CDR3 is TGTGCCAGCTCACCAGAGACAGTGAACACTGAAGCTTTCTTT.

A single count supports this clone. The rearrangement links TRBV29-1 to TRBJ2-1; D ambiguous. V was cut by 7 bases and J by 0 bases, with 13 bases left in between. Germline V lookup: CDR1 SQVTM, CDR2 ANQGSEA. This CDR3 contains 14 residues. CDR3 DNA sequence: TGCAGCGGCCTTTCCTTTAGCTCCTACAATGAGCAGTTCTTC. Translated, it gives CSGLSFSSYNEQFF.

The rearrangement joins TRBV5-8 to TRBJ2-7, with 7 nucleotides matching TRBD1. Unmatched junction bases numbered 9, after V lost 2 bases and J lost 1 base. CDR1 is SGHTS and CDR2 is YDEGEE in the germline V gene. The CDR3 loop spans 16 amino acids. The DNA of the CDR3 is TGTGCCAGCAGCTTCGTCGACAGGGACGGATCCTACGAGCAGTACTTC. Translation gives CASSFVDRDGSYEQYF.

The V gene is TRBV29-1, the J gene TRBJ2-1; D not resolved. This CDR3 spans 14 amino acids. Trimming left V 0 bases short and J 10 bases short, with 16 bases between. Germline assignment: CDR1 SQVTM and CDR2 ANQGSEA. For the CDR3, the DNA is TGCAGCGTTGAAGATGGCCTTACTACAAGGGAGCAGTTCTTC. Residues: CSVEDGLTTREQFF.

This clone was observed a single time. The chain uses TRBV7-9 and TRBJ2-7; D might be TRBD2 (6 bases). Germline CDR1 and CDR2: SEHNR and FQNEAQ (reference sequence). The V gene lost 1 base and the J gene lost 5 bases, with 12 bases spanning the gap. This CDR3 is 14 amino acids long. The CDR3 nucleotides read TGTGCCAGCAGCTTAGTCGGCAGGGAGGACGAGCAGTACTTC. This codes for CASSLVGREDEQYF.

This chain connects TRBV7-6 to TRBJ2-7; 15 bases match TRBD2. Germline loops: CDR1 SGHVS, CDR2 FNYEAQ. V shed 3 bases, J shed 2 bases, and the junction held 8 bases outside the gene matches. This CDR3 spans 18 amino acids. The CDR3 coding sequence is TGTGCCAGCAGCTTGGAGCCGGGACTAGCGGGAGGCACCTACGAGCAGTACTTC. This encodes CASSLEPGLAGGTYEQYF.

The V gene is TRBV27, the J gene TRBJ1-5; TRBD1 agrees at 8 bases. V lost 6 bases, J lost 6 bases, and 10 bases stayed unmatched. CDR1 and CDR2 (germline): MNHEY, SMNVEV (reference sequence). The CDR3 covers 15 residues. In DNA form, the CDR3 reads TGTGCCAGCAGCCGAGCTCCTCAGGGGGCTCAGCCCCAGCATTTT. Translation gives CASSRAPQGAQPQHF.

CDR3 sequence (DNA): TGTGCCAGCAGCCACCTAGGGGGGACAGGGTCCTACGAGCAGTACTTC. Its protein product is CASSHLGGTGSYEQYF. V usage is TRBV14 and J usage is TRBJ2-7; 9 bases line up with TRBD1. Germline V lookup: CDR1 SGHDN, CDR2 FVKESK. With V trimmed by 3 bases and J by 1 base, 7 bases remained unmatched. The CDR3 runs 16 residues.